The 3 T cell receptor beta chains listed next were all sequenced from one sample in a study of T cell clonality in common variable immunodeficiency. Some clones are missing from TCRdb's copy, which holds only in-frame ones; the method was immunoSEQ multiplex PCR. The data show tens of thousands of clones, with none appearing a single time. The study, taken as a whole, reports: Fewer deletions and N-nucleotide insertions were reportedly seen in common variable immunodeficiency TCR beta sequences.

Their recognized antigens are unknown. The sample taken for sequencing was peripheral blood mononuclear cells. These receptors all stem from a human donor with common variable immunodeficiency.

To note about this clone: The read finishes 3 residues shy of the CDR3 end, and the germline J gene is used to complete it. The gene calls are TRBV19 and TRBJ1-1, with unresolved D. V lost 5 bases and J lost 0, with 10 bases in between. Germline V gene sequence: CDR1 LNHDA, CDR2 SQIVND (reference sequence). The length of the CDR3 is 14 residues. CDR3 amino acids: CASSQRSMNTEAFF. The CDR3 DNA, read in part, is TGTGCCAGTAGTCAACGTAGCATGAACACTGAA.

This clone was seen a few times. Read coverage stops 3 residues before the CDR3 terminus; the germline J gene supplies the remainder. J is TRBJ2-2 and V is TRBV7-3, with 8 bases matching TRBD2. Germline CDR1 and CDR2: SGHTA and FQGTGA. J lost 0 bases, V lost 2 bases, and 8 bases had no gene match. The CDR3 extends over 18 amino acids. The CDR3 sequence: CASSLFAAGASNTGELFF. The sequenced CDR3 bases are TGTGCCAGCAGCTTATTCGCAGCGGGGGCCTCGAACACCGGGGAG.

In the case of this clone: Sequencing ends 3 residues short of the CDR3 end; the germline J gene provides the rest. The gene calls are TRBV7-9 and TRBJ1-1, with TRBD1 as a possible D gene (5 bases). Between the trimmed V and J ends, which lost 6 bases and 5 bases, there was a span of 10 bases. The CDR3 runs 12 residues. The V gene's germline CDR1 is SEHNR and CDR2 FQNEAQ (reference sequence). The covered CDR3 bases are TGTGCCAGCAGGCAGACAGAGACTGAA. Translated, it gives CASRQTETE. The full-length CDR3 reads as CASRQTETEAFF.